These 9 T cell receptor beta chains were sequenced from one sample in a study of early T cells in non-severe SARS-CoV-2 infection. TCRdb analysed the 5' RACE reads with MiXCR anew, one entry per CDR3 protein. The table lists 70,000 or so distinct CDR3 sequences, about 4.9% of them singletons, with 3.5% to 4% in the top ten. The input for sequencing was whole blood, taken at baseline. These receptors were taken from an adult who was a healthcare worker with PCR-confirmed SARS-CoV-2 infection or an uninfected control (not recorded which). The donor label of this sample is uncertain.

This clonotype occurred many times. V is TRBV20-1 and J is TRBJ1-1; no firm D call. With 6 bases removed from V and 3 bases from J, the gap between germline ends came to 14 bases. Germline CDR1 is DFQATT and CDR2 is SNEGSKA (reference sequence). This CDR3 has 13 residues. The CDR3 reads CSAPGSRDTEAFF. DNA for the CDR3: TGCAGTGCCCCCGGTTCGAGGGACACTGAAGCTTTCTTT.

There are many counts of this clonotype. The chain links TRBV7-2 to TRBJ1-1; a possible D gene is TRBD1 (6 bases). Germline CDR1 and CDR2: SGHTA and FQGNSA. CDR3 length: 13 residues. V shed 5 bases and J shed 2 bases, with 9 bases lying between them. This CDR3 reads CASSPGTNTEAFF. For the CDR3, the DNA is TGTGCCAGCAGCCCCGGGACAAACACTGAAGCTTTCTTT.

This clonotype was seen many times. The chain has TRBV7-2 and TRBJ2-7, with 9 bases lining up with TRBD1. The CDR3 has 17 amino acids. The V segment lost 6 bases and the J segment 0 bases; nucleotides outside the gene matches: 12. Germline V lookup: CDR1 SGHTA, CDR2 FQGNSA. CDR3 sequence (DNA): TGTGCCAGCAGTTCCTGGGGACAGGGTTCTAGCTCCTACGAGCAGTACTTC. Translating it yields CASSSWGQGSSSYEQYF.

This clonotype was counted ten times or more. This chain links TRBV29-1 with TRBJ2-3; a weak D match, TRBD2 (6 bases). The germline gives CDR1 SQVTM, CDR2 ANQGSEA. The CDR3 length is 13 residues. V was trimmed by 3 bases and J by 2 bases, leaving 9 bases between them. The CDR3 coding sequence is TGCAGCGTTGACGCGGGGCTCACAGATACGCAGTATTTT. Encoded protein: CSVDAGLTDTQYF.

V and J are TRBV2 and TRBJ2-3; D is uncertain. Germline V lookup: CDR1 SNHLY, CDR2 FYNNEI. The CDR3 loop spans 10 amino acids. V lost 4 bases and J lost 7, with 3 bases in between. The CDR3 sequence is CASSANTQYF. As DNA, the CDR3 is TGTGCCAGCAGTGCTAATACGCAGTATTTT.

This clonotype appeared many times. The CDR3 reads CASSFPGPSNSPLHF. The DNA for the CDR3 is TGTGCCAGCAGTTTTCCGGGGCCGTCCAATTCACCCCTCCACTTT. The chain couples TRBV12-3 or TRBV12-4 to TRBJ1-6, with a weak D call TRBD1 (5 bases). The V gene lost 3 bases and the J gene lost 7 bases, with 13 bases spanning the gap. The CDR3 covers 15 residues.

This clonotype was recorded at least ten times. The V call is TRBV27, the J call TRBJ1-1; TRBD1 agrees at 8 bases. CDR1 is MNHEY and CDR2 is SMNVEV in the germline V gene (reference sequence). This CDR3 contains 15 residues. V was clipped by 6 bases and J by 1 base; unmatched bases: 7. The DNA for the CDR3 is TGTGCCAGCAGCCGGACAGGGATCCAGAACACTGAAGCTTTCTTT. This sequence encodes CASSRTGIQNTEAFF.

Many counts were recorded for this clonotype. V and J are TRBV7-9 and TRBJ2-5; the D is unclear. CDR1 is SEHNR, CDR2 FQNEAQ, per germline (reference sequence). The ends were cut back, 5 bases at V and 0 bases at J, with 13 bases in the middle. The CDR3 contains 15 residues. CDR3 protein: CASSPWWSDQETQYF. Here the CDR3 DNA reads TGTGCCAGCAGCCCTTGGTGGAGCGACCAAGAGACCCAGTACTTC.

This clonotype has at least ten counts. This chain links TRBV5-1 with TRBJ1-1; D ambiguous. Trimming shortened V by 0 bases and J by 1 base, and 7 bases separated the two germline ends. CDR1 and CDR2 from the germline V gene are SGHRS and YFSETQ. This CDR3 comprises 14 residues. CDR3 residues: CASSLEGTNTEAFF. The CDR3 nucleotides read TGCGCCAGCAGCTTGGAGGGCACGAACACTGAAGCTTTCTTT.